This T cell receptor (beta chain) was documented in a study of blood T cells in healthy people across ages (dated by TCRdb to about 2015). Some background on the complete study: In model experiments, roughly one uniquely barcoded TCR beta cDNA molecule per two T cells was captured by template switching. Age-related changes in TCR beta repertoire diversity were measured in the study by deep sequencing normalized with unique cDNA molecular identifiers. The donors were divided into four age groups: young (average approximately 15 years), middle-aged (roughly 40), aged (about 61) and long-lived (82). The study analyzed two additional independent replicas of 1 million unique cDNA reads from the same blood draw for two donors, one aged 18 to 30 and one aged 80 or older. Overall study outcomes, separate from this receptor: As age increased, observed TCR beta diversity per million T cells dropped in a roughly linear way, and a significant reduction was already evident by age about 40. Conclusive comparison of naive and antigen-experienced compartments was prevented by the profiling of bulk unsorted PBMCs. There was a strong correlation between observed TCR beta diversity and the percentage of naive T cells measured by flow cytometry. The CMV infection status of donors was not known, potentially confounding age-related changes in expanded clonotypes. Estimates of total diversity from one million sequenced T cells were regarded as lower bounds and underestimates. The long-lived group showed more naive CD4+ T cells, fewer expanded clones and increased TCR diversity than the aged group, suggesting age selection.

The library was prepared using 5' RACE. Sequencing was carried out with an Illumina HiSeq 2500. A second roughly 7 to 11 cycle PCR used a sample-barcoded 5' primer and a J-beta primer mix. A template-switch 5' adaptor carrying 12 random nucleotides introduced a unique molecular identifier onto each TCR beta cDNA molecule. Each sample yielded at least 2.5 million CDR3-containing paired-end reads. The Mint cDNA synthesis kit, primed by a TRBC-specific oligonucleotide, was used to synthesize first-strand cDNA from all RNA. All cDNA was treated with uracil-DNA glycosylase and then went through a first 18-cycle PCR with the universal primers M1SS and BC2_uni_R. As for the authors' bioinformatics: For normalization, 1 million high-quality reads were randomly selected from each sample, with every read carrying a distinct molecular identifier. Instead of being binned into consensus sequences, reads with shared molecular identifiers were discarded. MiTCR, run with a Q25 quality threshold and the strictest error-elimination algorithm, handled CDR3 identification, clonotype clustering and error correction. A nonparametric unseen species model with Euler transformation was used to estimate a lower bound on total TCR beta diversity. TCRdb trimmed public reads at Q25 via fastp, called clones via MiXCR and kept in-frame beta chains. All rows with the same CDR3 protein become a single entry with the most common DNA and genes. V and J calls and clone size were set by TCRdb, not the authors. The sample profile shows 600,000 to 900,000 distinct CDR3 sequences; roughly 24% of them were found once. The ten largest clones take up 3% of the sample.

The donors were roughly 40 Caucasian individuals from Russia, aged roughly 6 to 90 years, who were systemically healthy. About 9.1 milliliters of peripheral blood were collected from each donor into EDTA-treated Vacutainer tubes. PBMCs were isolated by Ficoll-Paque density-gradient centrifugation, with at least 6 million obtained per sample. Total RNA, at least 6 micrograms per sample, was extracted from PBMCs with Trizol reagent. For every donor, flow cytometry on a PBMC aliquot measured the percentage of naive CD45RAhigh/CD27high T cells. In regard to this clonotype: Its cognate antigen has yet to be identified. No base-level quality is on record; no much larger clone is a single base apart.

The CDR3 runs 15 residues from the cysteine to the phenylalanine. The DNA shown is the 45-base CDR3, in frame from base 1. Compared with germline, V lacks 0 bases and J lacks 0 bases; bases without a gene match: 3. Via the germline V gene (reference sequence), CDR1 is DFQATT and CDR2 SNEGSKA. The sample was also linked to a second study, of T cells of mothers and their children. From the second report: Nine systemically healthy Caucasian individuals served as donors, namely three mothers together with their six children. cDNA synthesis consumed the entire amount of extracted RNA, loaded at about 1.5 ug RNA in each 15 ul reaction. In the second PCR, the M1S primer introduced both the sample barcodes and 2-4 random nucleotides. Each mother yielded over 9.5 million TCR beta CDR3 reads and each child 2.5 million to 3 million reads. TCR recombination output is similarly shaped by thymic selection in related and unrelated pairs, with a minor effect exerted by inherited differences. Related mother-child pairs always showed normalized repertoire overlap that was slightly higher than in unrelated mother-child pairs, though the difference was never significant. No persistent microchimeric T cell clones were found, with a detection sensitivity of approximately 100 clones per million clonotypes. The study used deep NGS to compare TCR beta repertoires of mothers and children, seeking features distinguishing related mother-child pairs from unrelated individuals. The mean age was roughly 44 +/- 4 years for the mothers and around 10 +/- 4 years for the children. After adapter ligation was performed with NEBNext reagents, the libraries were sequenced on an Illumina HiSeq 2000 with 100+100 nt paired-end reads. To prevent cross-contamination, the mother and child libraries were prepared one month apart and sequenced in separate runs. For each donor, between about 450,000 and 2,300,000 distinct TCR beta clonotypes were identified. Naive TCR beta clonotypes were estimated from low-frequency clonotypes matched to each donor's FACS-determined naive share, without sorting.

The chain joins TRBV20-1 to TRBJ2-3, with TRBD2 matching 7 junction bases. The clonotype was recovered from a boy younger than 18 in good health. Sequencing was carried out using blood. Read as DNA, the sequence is TGCAGTGCTAGAGATCAGCGGGGCAGCACAGATACGCAGTATTTT. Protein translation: CSARDQRGSTDTQYF.